This TCR beta chain was documented in a study of blood T cell repertoires in COVID-19. Study background: Samples representing acute and convalescent COVID-19 were sourced from the United States, Italy and Spain. T cells, B-cell-depleted T cells, or PBMCs provided the cDNA or gDNA that served as material.

Only in-frame clones appear in the TCRdb table, and some are missing; sequencing was by immunoSEQ multiplex PCR. This sample yields about 160,000 clones, of which around 90% are seen a single time; less than 2.5% belongs to the top ten. Germline V gives CDR1 SGHKS, CDR2 YYEKEE (reference sequence). The CDR3 extends over 15 amino acids. Trimming pared 3 bases from V and 0 bases from J, leaving 12 bases between. Sequencing was done on a sample of peripheral blood. The chain recombines TRBV5-5 with TRBJ1-1, with D tentatively TRBD1 (5 bases). The TCR sequence derives from a man between 18 and 35 years old with acute or convalescent COVID-19. The CDR3 DNA is TGTGCCAGCAGCTCTACTGGGGCATTGAACACTGAAGCTTTCTTT. This encodes CASSSTGALNTEAFF. The variable domain in full, completed from reference TRBV5-5 and TRBJ1-1, reads DAGVTQSPTHLIKTRGQQVTLRCSPISGHKSVSWYQQVLGQGPQFIFQYYEKEERGRGNFPDRFSARQFPNYSSELNVNALLLGDSALYLCASSSTGALNTEAFFGQGTRLTVV.